The T cell receptor beta chain under discussion was sequenced for a study of graft-versus-host responses after intestinal transplantation. This CDR3 has 15 residues. The junction had 6 bases not matched to a gene; V was cut back by 3 bases and J by 5 bases. Germline V gene data show CDR1 as SGHRS and CDR2 as YFSETQ. Assay used: immunoSEQ multiplex PCR; TCRdb lists only in-frame clones, some missing. The table lists 85,000 to 130,000 clones, roughly 90% of them singletons. As for this clone: Its cognate antigen is unknown.

The sequence came from a human donor who received an intestinal transplant. The sample consisted of unstimulated CD4+ T cells sorted from spleen or lymph node cells, taken before intestinal transplant. This chain uses TRBV5-1 with TRBJ1-1; 11 nucleotides match TRBD1. Written as DNA, the CDR3 is TGCGCCAGCAGCTGGACAGGGGGCGCGGAAACTGAAGCTTTCTTT. It encodes CASSWTGGAETEAFF.